This note documents a single T cell receptor (beta chain) sequence. The target antigen is unknown. The table came from immunoSEQ multiplex PCR; TCRdb's copy has only in-frame clones and leaves some out. The sample consists of some 1,300 clones, under 20% of them appearing once. This entry is derived from a study of sequential checkpoint blockade in melanoma. Study-level findings and limits: About 30 times likelier clinical benefit followed increased tumor T-cell fraction and clonality. Tumor T-cell fraction and clonality correlated with PD-L1 and CD8+ counts.

Noted treatment: randomized to nivolumab then ipilimumab (arm A) or the reverse (arm B). Trimming removed 8 bases from V and 7 bases from J; junction bases left unmatched: 3. Germline CDR1 is SGHDN and CDR2 is FVKESK. The CDR3 is 12 residues long. The genes are TRBV14 and TRBJ2-1, with 9 bases lining up with TRBD1. The source material was tumor tissue (inferred from file names), sampled from a patient given nivolumab and ipilimumab in sequence. This sequence was found in a human donor with melanoma. In nucleotides, the CDR3 is TGTGCCAGCGGACAGGGGCTAAATGAGCAGTTCTTC. Its protein is CASGQGLNEQFF.